These 21 T cell receptor beta chains were all obtained from the same sample, sequenced in a study of Graves' ophthalmopathy and Graves' hyperthyroidism. Amplification targeted the TCR beta CDR3 regions, with RNA transcripts as the source material. HTBI primers were employed in first-round RT-PCR, then a second-round multiplex PCR followed. Via MiXCR, TCRdb re-called the multiplex PCR reads, giving one row per CDR3 protein. The data show about 1.1 million distinct CDR3 sequences, with 35% to 40% seen just once and roughly 11% held by the top ten. What was sequenced was peripheral blood or thyroid tissue (not recorded which). The receptors come from an adult man with Graves' hyperthyroidism.

This chain joins TRBV7-9 and TRBJ2-5, with D tentatively TRBD1 (6 bases). CDR3 length equals 13 residues. Trimming took off 7 bases at V and 5 bases at J, with 14 bases between the two ends. Germline values: CDR1 SEHNR, CDR2 FQNEAQ (reference sequence). DNA for the CDR3: TGTGCCAGCAATAACAGGGCTGGGGAGACCCAGTACTTC. This translates into CASNNRAGETQYF.

Many counts were recorded for this clonotype. This chain links TRBV9 with TRBJ2-7, with D perhaps being TRBD1 or TRBD2 (5 bases each). The V gene's germline CDR1 is SGDLS and CDR2 YYNGEE. This CDR3 spans 15 amino acids. V lost 3 bases and J lost 1, with 14 bases in between. The DNA for the CDR3 is TGTGCCAGCAGCGAATTCTCGGGGCCATCCTACGAGCAGTACTTC. It codes for CASSEFSGPSYEQYF.

V and J are TRBV20-1 and TRBJ1-5; D gene ambiguous. Trimming took off 2 bases at V and 0 bases at J, with 5 bases between the two ends. In germline, CDR1 is DFQATT, CDR2 SNEGSKA (reference sequence). The CDR3 has 13 residues. The CDR3 DNA sequence: TGCAGTGCTAGAAAAACTAGCAATCAGCCCCAGCATTTT. As protein: CSARKTSNQPQHF.

V gene TRBV15 combines with J gene TRBJ2-7; the match to TRBD1 covers 8 bases. The V gene end was trimmed by 3 bases and the J gene end by 4 bases; junction bases not matched to a gene: 8. CDR1 is LNHNV, CDR2 YYDKDF, per germline (reference sequence). The CDR3 is made up of 15 amino acids. In nucleotides, the CDR3 is TGTGCCACCAGCAGTTTCGCGGACAGGGTGTACGAGCAGTACTTC. Protein sequence: CATSSFADRVYEQYF.

The chain links TRBV5-6 to TRBJ2-7, with TRBD2 matching 9 bases. This CDR3 spans 14 amino acids. CDR1 and CDR2 from the germline V gene are SGHDT and YYEEEE. DNA for the CDR3: TGTGCTAGAGATCAAGGCGGGAGGGGCTACGAGCAGTACTTC. Translated, it gives CARDQGGRGYEQYF.

This chain joins TRBV9 and TRBJ2-7, with D unresolved. The V and J ends lost 0 bases and 0 bases respectively, with 7 bases between them. The CDR3 length is 14 residues. Germline loops: CDR1 SGDLS, CDR2 YYNGEE. The CDR3: CASSVADASYEQYF. The CDR3 DNA reads TGTGCCAGCAGCGTAGCCGATGCCTCCTACGAGCAGTACTTC.

This chain joins TRBV10-3 and TRBJ2-5; D may match TRBD1 or TRBD2 (5 bases each). This CDR3 spans 13 amino acids. The ends were cut back, 6 bases at V and 5 bases at J, with 13 bases in the middle. Germline V lookup: CDR1 ENHRY, CDR2 SYGVKD. CDR3 protein: CAIREKGEETQYF. The DNA for the CDR3 is TGTGCCATCAGAGAGAAAGGGGAGGAGACCCAGTACTTC.

The CDR3: CASSQEVNTGPRPGELFF. The CDR3 bases are TGTGCCAGCAGCCAAGAGGTGAATACGGGGCCGCGCCCCGGGGAGCTGTTTTTT. This chain connects TRBV14 to TRBJ2-2; D might be TRBD1 or TRBD2, each matching 5 bases. CDR3 length: 18 residues. Germline V gene data show CDR1 as SGHDN and CDR2 as FVKESK. V lost 0 bases and J lost 6, with 20 bases in between.

Only a few counts were recorded for this clonotype. At one end, the junction sequence differs from germline, possibly due to a read error. The V gene is TRBV11-2, the J gene TRBJ2-7; no reliable D call. The CDR3 extends over 17 amino acids. Per germline, CDR1 SGHAT and CDR2 FQNNGV. CDR3 protein: CASSLDSAVGPSSEQYF. CDR3 bases: TGTGCCAGCAGCTTAGATTCGGCCGTAGGCCCCTCCTCCGAGCAGTACTTC.

The rearrangement joins TRBV6-5 to TRBJ2-2; no clear D. CDR1 and CDR2 from the germline V gene are MNHEY and SVGAGI. This CDR3 contains 15 residues. The germline V and J ends were trimmed by 5 bases and 0 bases, with 10 bases remaining between them. CDR3 nucleotides: TGTGCCAGCAGTGAAAATCTAGCGAACACCGGGGAGCTGTTTTTT. This encodes CASSENLANTGELFF.

The chain links TRBV5-1 to TRBJ1-2; D gene ambiguous. Germline CDR1 is SGHRS and CDR2 is YFSETQ. This CDR3 is 14 amino acids long. Between the trimmed V and J ends, which lost 4 bases and 5 bases, there was a span of 15 bases. CDR3 region: CASSTDRAAYGYTF. In DNA, the CDR3 is TGCGCCAGCAGCACGGACCGAGCCGCGTATGGCTACACCTTC. Variable domain in full (rest from reference TRBV5-1 and TRBJ1-2): KAGVTQTPRYLIKTRGQQVTLSCSPISGHRSVSWYQQTPGQGLQFLFEYFSETQRNKGNFPGRFSGRQFSNSRSEMNVSTLELGDSALYLCASSTDRAAYGYTFGSGTRLTVV.

In this sample, this clonotype turned up a few times. The chain has TRBV6-1 and TRBJ1-5; D is ambiguous. Trimming stripped 4 bases from V and 7 bases from J, with 11 bases between. Germline CDR1 MNHNS, CDR2 SASEGT. The CDR3 spans 13 residues. CDR3 DNA: TGTGCCAGCAGTGGACTTCCTCAACAGCCCCAGCATTTT. It is translated as CASSGLPQQPQHF.

The chain is built from TRBV7-6 and TRBJ2-6; D is uncertain. From germline, CDR1 is SGHVS and CDR2 FNYEAQ. With 1 base removed from V and 11 bases from J, the gap between germline ends came to 12 bases. The CDR3 runs 14 residues. The CDR3 protein is CASSLGLGVYVLTF. The CDR3 DNA sequence: TGTGCCAGCAGCTTAGGACTTGGGGTCTACGTCCTGACTTTC.

In its sample, this clonotype was seen many times. The gene calls are TRBV5-8 and TRBJ2-5; D might be TRBD1 or TRBD2, each matching 5 bases. The germline gives CDR1 SGHTS, CDR2 YDEGEE. Trimming stripped 3 bases from V and 2 bases from J, with 23 bases between. The CDR3 totals 18 residues. CDR3 region: CASSYVPLGRGPQETQYF. CDR3 nucleotide sequence: TGTGCCAGCAGCTATGTCCCCTTGGGCCGGGGACCGCAAGAGACCCAGTACTTC.

This clonotype was seen at least ten times. CDR3 nucleotides: TGCGCCAGCAGCCACCGGGACAGGGGAGAAGCTTTCTTT. This gives the protein CASSHRDRGEAFF. V gene TRBV4-1 combines with J gene TRBJ1-1; 10 bases fit TRBD1. V shed 3 bases, J shed 8 bases, and the junction held 3 bases outside the gene matches. This CDR3 is 13 amino acids long. Germline CDR1 reads MGHRA; CDR2 reads YSYEKL.

The gene calls are TRBV2 and TRBJ1-2; 10 positions match TRBD1. V was pared by 4 bases and J by 7 bases, with 9 bases of the junction left unmatched. CDR3 length: 15 amino acids. From germline, CDR1 is SNHLY and CDR2 FYNNEI. DNA of the CDR3: TGTGCCAGCAGTGTGGGACGACAGGGGGCGAGTGGCTACACCTTC. Translation gives CASSVGRQGASGYTF.

In this sample, this clonotype turned up many times. The CDR3 DNA reads TGTGCCAGCACCACCCACGGGAACACCGGGGAGCTGTTTTTT. It codes for CASTTHGNTGELFF. The chain has TRBV12-3 or TRBV12-4 and TRBJ2-2; no clear D. The CDR3 contains 14 residues. V gave up 7 bases and J gave up 1 base, with 10 bases separating them.

This clonotype has a handful of counts. J is TRBJ1-1 and V is TRBV7-9; 8 nucleotides agree with TRBD1. Germline V CDR1 and CDR2: SEHNR, FQNEAQ (reference sequence). The CDR3 has 18 residues. The J segment lost 0 bases and the V segment lost 5 bases, leaving 14 bases of the junction unmatched. The CDR3 DNA sequence: TGTGCCAGCAGCGCCCAGACAGGGGCGTCCGCATTGAACACTGAAGCTTTCTTT. It codes for CASSAQTGASALNTEAFF.

Notes on this clonotype: This may stem from a read error, because a much larger clone lies one nucleotide away. The V and J genes are TRBV20-1 and TRBJ2-7; the D is unclear. This CDR3 region has 12 residues. V was shortened by 3 bases and J by 8 bases, with 14 bases between the two germline ends. Germline CDR1 DFQATT, CDR2 SNEGSKA (reference sequence). The DNA of the CDR3 is TGCAGTGCTAGCGAAACCCTCCTCCAGCAGTACTTC. It specifies CSASETLLQQYF.

This clonotype was seen a handful of times. The chain uses TRBV15 and TRBJ2-7; D may match TRBD1 or TRBD2 (5 bases each). This CDR3 contains 15 residues. Germline V lookup: CDR1 LNHNV, CDR2 YYDKDF (reference sequence). V lost 5 bases, J lost 3 bases, and 17 bases lay in between. CDR3 loop: CATSPRTEGNYEQYF. The CDR3 DNA reads as TGTGCCACCAGCCCTCGGACTGAGGGGAACTACGAGCAGTACTTC. The full variable domain, rest sourced from reference TRBV15 and TRBJ2-7, is DAMVIQNPRYQVTQFGKPVTLSCSQTLNHNVMYWYQQKSSQAPKLLFHYYDKDFNNEADTPDNFQSRRPNTSFCFLDIRSPGLGDTAMYLCATSPRTEGNYEQYFGPGTRLTVT.

This clonotype was recorded only once. The chain employs TRBV29-1 and TRBJ2-7; 9 bases fit TRBD1. J gave up 4 bases and V 2 bases, and 6 bases lay outside the gene matches. This CDR3 is built from 14 residues. The germline CDR1 and CDR2 sequences are SQVTM and ANQGSEA. In DNA form, the CDR3 reads TGCAGCGTTGAAACGGTACAGGGGGCTTACGAGCAGTACTTC. Its translation is CSVETVQGAYEQYF.